This T cell receptor (beta chain) emerged from a study of blood T cell repertoires in COVID-19. Turning to the study itself: T cells, B-cell-depleted T cells, or PBMCs supplied cDNA or gDNA.

Participants were aged about 18 to 95 years, lived in under 30 US areas, and enrolled virtually. Cohort placement rested on clinical history that participants reported themselves. V was clipped by 4 bases and J by 4 bases; unmatched bases: 11. There are 15 residues in the CDR3. Germline V gene sequence: CDR1 SGDLS, CDR2 YYNGEE. In the authors' methods: For nucleated cells, counts were estimated from reference gene primer amplification. TCRdb's table, derived via immunoSEQ multiplex PCR, lists solely in-frame clones and lacks some. V, J and clone size are those of that table, while D and trimming were read from the DNA. The table shows about 480,000 clones, with 70% to 90% occurring only once.

The sample was PBMCs or T cells enriched from blood (not recorded which). The chain links TRBV9 to TRBJ2-7; TRBD1 aligns across 7 bases. The sequence came from a young woman with acute COVID-19. The CDR3 sequence is CASSHFGQECYEQYF. The DNA for the CDR3 is TGTGCCAGCAGCCATTTCGGACAGGAGTGTTACGAGCAGTACTTC.